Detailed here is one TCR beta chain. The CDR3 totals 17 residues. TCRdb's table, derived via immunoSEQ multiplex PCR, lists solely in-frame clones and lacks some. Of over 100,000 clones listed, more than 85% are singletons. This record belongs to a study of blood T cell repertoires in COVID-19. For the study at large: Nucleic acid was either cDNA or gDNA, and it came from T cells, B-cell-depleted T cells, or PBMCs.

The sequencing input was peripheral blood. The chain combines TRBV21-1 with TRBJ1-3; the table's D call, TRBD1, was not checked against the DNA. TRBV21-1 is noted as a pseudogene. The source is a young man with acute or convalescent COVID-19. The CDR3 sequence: CASSKAAGTGAGNTIYF. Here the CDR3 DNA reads TGTGCCAGCAGCAAAGCAGCCGGGACAGGGGCCGGAAACACCATATATTTT.